A selection of T cell receptor beta chains follows, all from one sample in a study of molecular identifiers for immune sequencing clone quantification. MiXCR was run by TCRdb on the PCR reads, yielding one entry per CDR3 protein. The data contain some 590,000 distinct CDR3 sequences, roughly 25% of them singletons. The sequenced material came from naive CD8+ T cells from blood, with Jurkat cell RNA spiked in. All receptors derive from a human donor in good health. Some libraries in this study had Jurkat cell RNA spiked in. The CDR3 runs from the conserved cysteine through the conserved F or W. D genes are given only for firm matches. The size field is filled for only some rows; it gives once, few, many or a size class.

length	V	size	J	D	DNA	CDR3
16	TRBV6-1	once	TRBJ1-3	-	TGTGCCAGCAGTGAAATTGGGGTACCCTCTGGAACCACCATATATTTT	CASSEIGVPSGTTIYF
17	TRBV5-6	-	TRBJ2-1	-	TGTGCCAGCAGCTTTGGTCGACGACAGGTCCCCTACAATGAGCAGTTCTTC	CASSFGRRQVPYNEQFF
13	TRBV27	few	TRBJ1-1	-	TGTGCCAGCAGGAACGGAGGACGGGTGGAAGCTCTCTTT	CASRNGGRVEALF
12	TRBV3-1	few	TRBJ2-5	-	TGTGCCAGCAGCCACTCCGCAGAGACCCAGTACTTC	CASSHSAETQYF
17	TRBV27	many	TRBJ2-5	TRBD2	TGTGCCAGCAGTTTATCGAGGCTAGCGGGAGGTGCGGAGACCCAGTACTTC	CASSLSRLAGGAETQYF
16	TRBV7-2	-	TRBJ1-2	-	TGTGCCAGCAGCCCCTTGTTGGACACGAACGACTATGGCTACACCTTC	CASSPLLDTNDYGYTF
14	TRBV27	many	TRBJ1-1	-	TGTGCCAGCACTCTTAGGGGAGGACAAACAGAAGCTTTCTTT	CASTLRGGQTEAFF
15	TRBV28	many	TRBJ1-1	-	TGTGCCAGCAGTTTATTCGGGCAGCCGAACACTGAAGCTTTCTTT	CASSLFGQPNTEAFF
13	TRBV19	many	TRBJ1-5	-	TGTGCCAGTAGTATAAGGGGACAAGGGAGCCAGCATTTT	CASSIRGQGSQHF
17	TRBV6-6	many	TRBJ1-5	-	TGTGCCAGCAGTTACGGCAGAGACAGACCCACAAATCAGCCCCAGCATTTT	CASSYGRDRPTNQPQHF
16	TRBV7-9	once	TRBJ1-4	TRBD1	TGTGCCAGCAGTTCCGGGACAGGGGATTCTAATGAAAAACTGTTTTTT	CASSSGTGDSNEKLFF
15	TRBV27	few	TRBJ2-7	TRBD1	TGTGCCAGCAGTTTAGTGACAGGGGGCACCTACGAGCAGTACTTC	CASSLVTGGTYEQYF
12	TRBV19	few	TRBJ2-7	-	TGTGCCAGTAGTCCTGGACCTGGAGAGCAGTACTTC	CASSPGPGEQYF
14	TRBV6-5	-	TRBJ2-3	-	TGTGCCAGCAGTCTCTGGGGGAACACAGATACGCAGTATTTT	CASSLWGNTDTQYF
17	TRBV5-1	-	TRBJ2-7	TRBD1	TGCGCCAGCAGCTTGGTAGAGGCTTCCCCAGGGGGCTACGAGCCGTACTTC	CASSLVEASPGGYEPYF
15	TRBV5-1	many	TRBJ2-5	TRBD1	TGCGCCAGCAGCTTGGACAGGGGTAGACAAGAGACCCAGTACTTC	CASSLDRGRQETQYF
16	TRBV12-3/TRBV12-4	-	TRBJ1-6	-	TGTGCCAGCAGTTCACAGGGTGGGGAGCATAATTCACCCCTCCACTTT	CASSSQGGEHNSPLHF
12	TRBV7-9	-	TRBJ1-2	-	TGTGCCAGGGTAGGACAGTTCTATGGCTACACCTTC	CARVGQFYGYTF
14	TRBV27	many	TRBJ2-7	TRBD1	TGTGCCAGCAGCTTCCGGGACAGGCCCTACGAGCAGTACTTC	CASSFRDRPYEQYF
16	TRBV5-1	-	TRBJ1-1	-	TGCGCCAGCAGCTTGGAAAGATCCTTTACTAACACTGAAGCTTTCTTT	CASSLERSFTNTEAFF
14	TRBV7-9	few	TRBJ1-3	-	TGTGCCAGCAGCTTAGTGAGCTCTGGAAACACCATATATTTT	CASSLVSSGNTIYF
17	TRBV9	-	TRBJ2-1	TRBD2	TGTGCCAGCGGCGTCGGACTAGCGGGGGGGCTTAGTAATGAGCAGTTCTTC	CASGVGLAGGLSNEQFF
15	TRBV5-6	many	TRBJ1-1	-	TGTGCCAGCAGTATAAGTGGCAGCCACTACACTGAAGCTTTCTTT	CASSISGSHYTEAFF
19	TRBV4-1	-	TRBJ2-1	-	TGCGCCAGCAGCCAGACTACCAGCTCTACAGGGCTCTCCTACAATGAGCAGTTCTTC	CASSQTTSSTGLSYNEQFF
16	TRBV5-1	few	TRBJ1-2	-	TGCGCCAGCAGCATCGGGACGGCCAGCCCTAACTATGGCTACACCTTC	CASSIGTASPNYGYTF
15	TRBV20-1	few	TRBJ2-7	-	TGCAGTGCTAGAATCGTAGGGGGGGGCGTCTACGAGCAGTACTTC	CSARIVGGGVYEQYF
17	TRBV4-3	once	TRBJ2-1	TRBD2	TGCGTCAGCAGCCAAGGGACTAGCGGGGGGGCCCTCAATGAGCAGTTCTTC	CVSSQGTSGGALNEQFF
14	TRBV30	-	TRBJ2-1	TRBD1	TGTGCCTGGGCCCCGGGACAGGGGTACAATGAGCAGTTCTTC	CAWAPGQGYNEQFF